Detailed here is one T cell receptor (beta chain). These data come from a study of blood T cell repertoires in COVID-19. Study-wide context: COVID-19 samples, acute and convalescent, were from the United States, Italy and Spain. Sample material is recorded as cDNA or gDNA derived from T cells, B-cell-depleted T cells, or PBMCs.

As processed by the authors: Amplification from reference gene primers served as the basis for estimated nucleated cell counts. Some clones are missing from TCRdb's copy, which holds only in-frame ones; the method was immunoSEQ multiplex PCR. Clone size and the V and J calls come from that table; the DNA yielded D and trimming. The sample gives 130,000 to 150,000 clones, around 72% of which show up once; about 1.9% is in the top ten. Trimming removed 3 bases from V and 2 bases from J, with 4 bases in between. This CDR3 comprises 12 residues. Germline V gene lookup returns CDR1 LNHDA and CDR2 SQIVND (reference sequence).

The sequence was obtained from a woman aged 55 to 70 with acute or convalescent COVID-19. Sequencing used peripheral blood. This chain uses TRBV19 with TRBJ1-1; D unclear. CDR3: CASSIGNTEAFF. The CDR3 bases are TGTGCCAGTAGTATCGGTAACACTGAAGCTTTCTTT. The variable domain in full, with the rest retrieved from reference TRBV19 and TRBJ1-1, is DGGITQSPKYLFRKEGQNVTLSCEQNLNHDAMYWYRQDPGQGLRLIYYSQIVNDFQKGDIAEGYSVSREKKESFPLTVTSAQKNPTAFYLCASSIGNTEAFFGQGTRLTVV.